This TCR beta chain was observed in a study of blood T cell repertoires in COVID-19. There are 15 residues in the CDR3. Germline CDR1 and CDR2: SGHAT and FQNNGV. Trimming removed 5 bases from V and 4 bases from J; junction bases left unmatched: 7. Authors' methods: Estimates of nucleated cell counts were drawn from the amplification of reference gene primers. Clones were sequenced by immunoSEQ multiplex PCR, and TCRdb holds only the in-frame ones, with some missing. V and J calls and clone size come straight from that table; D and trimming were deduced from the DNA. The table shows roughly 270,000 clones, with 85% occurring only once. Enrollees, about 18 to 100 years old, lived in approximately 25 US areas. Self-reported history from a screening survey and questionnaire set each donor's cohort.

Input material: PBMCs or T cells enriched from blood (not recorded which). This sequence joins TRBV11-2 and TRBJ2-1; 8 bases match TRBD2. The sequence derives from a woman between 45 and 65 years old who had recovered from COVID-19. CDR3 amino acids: CASSGTSGKYNEQFF. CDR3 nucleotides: TGTGCCAGCAGCGGTACTAGCGGAAAATACAATGAGCAGTTCTTC. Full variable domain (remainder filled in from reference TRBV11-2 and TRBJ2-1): EAGVAQSPRYKIIEKRQSVAFWCNPISGHATLYWYQQILGQGPKLLIQFQNNGVVDDSQLPKDRFSAERLKGVDSTLKIQPAKLEDSAVYLCASSGTSGKYNEQFFGPGTRLTVL.